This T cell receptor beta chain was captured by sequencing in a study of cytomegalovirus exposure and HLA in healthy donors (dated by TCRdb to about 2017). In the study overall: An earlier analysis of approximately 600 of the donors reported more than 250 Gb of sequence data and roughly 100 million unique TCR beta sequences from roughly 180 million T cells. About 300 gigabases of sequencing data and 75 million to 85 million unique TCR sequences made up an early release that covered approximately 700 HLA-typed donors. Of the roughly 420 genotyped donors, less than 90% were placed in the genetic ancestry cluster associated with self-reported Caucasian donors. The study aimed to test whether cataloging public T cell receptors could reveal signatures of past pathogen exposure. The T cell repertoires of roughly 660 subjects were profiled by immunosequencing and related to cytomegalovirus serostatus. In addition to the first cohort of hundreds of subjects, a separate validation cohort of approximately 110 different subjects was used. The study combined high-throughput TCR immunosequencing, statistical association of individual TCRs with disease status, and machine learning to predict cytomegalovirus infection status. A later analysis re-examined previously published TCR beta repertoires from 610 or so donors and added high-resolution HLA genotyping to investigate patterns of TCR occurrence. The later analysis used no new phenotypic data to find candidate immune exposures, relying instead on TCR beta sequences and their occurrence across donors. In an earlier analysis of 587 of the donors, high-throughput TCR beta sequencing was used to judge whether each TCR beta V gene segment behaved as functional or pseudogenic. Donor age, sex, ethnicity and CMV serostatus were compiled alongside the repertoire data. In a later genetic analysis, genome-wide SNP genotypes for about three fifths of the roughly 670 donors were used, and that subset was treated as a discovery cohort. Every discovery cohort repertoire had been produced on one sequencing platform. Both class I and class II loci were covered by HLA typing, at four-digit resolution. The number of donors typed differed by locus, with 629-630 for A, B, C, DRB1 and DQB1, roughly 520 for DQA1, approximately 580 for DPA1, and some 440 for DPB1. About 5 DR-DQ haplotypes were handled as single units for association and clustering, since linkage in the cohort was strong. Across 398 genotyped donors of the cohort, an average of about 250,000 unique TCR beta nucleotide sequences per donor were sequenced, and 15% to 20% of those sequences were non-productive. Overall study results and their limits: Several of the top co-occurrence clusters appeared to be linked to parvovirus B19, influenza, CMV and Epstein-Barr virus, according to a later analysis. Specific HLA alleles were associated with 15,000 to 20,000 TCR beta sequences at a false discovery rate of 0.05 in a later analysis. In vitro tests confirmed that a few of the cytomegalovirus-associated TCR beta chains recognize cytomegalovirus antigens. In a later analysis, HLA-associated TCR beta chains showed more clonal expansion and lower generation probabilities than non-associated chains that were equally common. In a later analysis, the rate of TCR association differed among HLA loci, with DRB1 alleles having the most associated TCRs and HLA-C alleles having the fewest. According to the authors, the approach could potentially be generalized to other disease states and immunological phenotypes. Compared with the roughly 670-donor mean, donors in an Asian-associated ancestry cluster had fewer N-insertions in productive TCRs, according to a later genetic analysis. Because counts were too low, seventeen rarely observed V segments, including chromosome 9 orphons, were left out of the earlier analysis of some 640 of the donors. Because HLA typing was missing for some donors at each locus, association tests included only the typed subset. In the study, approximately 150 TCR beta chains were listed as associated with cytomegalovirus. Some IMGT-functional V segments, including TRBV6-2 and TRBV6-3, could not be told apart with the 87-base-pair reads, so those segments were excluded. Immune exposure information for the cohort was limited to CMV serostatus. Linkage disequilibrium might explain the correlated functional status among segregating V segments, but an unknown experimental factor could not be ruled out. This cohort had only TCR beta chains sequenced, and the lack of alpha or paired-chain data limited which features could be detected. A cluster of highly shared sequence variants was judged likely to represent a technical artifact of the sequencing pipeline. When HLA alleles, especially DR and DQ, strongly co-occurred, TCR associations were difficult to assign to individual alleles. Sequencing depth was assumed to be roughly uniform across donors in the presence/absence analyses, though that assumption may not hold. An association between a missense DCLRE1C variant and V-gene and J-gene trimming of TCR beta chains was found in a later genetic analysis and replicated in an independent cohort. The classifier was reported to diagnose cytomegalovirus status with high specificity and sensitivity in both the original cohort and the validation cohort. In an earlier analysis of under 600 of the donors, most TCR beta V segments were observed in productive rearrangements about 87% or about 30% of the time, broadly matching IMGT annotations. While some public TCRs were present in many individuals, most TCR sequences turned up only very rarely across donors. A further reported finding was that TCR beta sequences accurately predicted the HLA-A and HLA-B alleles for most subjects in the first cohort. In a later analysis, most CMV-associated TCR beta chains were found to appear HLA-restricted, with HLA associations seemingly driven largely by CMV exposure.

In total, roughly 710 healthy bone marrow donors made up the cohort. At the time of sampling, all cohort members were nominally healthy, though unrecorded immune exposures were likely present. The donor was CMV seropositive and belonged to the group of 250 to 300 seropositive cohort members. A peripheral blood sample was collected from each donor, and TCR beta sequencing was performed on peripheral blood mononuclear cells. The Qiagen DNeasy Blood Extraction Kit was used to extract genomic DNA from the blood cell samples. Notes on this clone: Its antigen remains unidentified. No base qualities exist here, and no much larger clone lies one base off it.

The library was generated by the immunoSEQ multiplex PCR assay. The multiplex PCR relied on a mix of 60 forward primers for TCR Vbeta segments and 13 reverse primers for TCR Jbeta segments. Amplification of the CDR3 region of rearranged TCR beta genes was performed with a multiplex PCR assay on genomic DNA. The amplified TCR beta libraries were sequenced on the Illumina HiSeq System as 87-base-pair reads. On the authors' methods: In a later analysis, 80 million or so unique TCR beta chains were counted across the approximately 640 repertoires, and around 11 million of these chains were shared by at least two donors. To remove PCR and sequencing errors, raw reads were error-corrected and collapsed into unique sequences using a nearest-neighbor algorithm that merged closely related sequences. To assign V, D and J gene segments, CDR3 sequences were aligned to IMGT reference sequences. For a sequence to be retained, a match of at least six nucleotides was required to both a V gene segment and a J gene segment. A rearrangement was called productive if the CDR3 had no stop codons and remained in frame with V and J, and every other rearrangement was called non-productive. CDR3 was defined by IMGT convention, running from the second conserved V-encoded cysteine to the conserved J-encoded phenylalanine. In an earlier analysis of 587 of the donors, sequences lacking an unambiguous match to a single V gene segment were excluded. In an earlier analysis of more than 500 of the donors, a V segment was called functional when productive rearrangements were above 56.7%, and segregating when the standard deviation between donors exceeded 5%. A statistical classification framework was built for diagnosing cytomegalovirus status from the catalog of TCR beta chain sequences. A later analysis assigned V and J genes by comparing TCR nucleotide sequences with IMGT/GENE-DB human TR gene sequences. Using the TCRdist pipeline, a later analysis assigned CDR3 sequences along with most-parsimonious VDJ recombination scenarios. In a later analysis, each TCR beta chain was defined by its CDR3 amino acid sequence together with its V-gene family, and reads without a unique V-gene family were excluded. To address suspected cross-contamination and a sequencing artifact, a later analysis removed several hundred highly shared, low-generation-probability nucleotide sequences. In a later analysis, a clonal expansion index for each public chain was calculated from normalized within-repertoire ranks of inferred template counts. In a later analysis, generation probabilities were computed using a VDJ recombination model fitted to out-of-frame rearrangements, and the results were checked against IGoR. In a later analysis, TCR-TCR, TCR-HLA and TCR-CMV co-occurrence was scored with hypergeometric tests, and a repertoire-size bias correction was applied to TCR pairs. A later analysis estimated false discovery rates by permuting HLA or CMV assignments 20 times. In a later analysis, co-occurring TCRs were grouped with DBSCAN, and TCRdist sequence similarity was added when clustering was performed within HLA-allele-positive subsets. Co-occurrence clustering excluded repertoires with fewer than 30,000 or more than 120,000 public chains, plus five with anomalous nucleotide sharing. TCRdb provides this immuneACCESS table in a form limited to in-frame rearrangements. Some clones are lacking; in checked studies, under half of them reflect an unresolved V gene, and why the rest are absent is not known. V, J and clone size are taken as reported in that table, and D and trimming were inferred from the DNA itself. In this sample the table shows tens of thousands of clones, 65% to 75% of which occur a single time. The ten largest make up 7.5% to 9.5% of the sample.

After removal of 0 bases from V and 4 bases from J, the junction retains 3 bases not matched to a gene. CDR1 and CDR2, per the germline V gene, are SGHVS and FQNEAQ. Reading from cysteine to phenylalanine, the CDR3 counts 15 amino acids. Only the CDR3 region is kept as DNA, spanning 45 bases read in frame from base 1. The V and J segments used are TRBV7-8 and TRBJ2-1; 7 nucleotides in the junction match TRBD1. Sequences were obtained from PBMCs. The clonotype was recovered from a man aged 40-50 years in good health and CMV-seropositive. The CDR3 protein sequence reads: CASSLAGQSYNEQFF. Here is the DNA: TGTGCCAGCAGCTTAGCGGGACAGAGTTACAATGAGCAGTTCTTC.